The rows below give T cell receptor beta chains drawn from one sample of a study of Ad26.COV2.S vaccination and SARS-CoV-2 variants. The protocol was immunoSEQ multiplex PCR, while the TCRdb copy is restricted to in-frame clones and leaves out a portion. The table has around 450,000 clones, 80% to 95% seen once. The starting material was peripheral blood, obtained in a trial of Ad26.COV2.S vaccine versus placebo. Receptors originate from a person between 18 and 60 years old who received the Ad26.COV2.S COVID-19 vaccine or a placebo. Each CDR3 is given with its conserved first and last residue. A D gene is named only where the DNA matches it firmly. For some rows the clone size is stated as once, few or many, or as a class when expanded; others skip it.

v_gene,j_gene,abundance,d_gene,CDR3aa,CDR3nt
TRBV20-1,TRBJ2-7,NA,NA,CSASPILVTITYEQYF,TGCAGTGCTAGTCCCATACTTGTAACTATCACCTACGAGCAGTACTTC
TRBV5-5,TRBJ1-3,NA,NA,CASSHNPSRQRSGNTIYF,TGTGCCAGCAGCCATAATCCCTCGAGACAGCGCTCTGGAAACACCATATATTTT
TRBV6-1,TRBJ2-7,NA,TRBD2,CASSGRLAGEFNEQYF,TGTGCCAGCAGTGGGCGACTAGCGGGAGAATTCAACGAGCAGTACTTC
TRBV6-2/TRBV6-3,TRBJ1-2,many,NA,CASSYYQGSGYGYTF,TGTGCCAGCAGTTACTACCAGGGTAGTGGCTATGGCTACACCTTC
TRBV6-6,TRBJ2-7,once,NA,CASSYTGIWGEQYF,TGTGCCAGCAGTTATACTGGGATATGGGGCGAGCAGTACTTC
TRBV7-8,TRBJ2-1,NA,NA,CASSLGRFAGTYNEQFF,TGTGCCAGCAGCTTAGGTCGGTTTGCGGGGACCTACAATGAGCAGTTCTTC
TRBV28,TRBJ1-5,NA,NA,CASTPRVPEGQPQHF,TGTGCCAGCACCCCTAGAGTCCCCGAGGGTCAGCCCCAGCATTTT
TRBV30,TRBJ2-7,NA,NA,CAGTRSGDEQYF,TGTGCCGGGACCCGGAGTGGTGACGAGCAGTACTTC
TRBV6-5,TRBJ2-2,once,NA,CASNGGTGELFF,TGTGCCAGCAATGGAGGAACCGGGGAGCTGTTTTTT
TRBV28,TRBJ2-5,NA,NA,CASSVQEGETQYF,TGTGCCAGCAGCGTACAGGAGGGAGAGACCCAGTACTTC
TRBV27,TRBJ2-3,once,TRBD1,CASSLTGVADTQYF,TGTGCCAGCAGCCTGACAGGGGTGGCAGATACGCAGTATTTT
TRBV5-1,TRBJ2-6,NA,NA,CASSLFGLGANVLTF,TGCGCCAGCAGCTTGTTCGGGCTTGGGGCCAACGTCCTGACTTTC